This TCR beta chain was found in a study of cytomegalovirus exposure and HLA in healthy donors. The study ran its PCR with 60 Vbeta and 13 Jbeta primers. The data were produced by immunoSEQ multiplex PCR, yet TCRdb's version contains in-frame clones alone and is incomplete. The data contain fewer than 200,000 clones, around four fifths of them singletons. The material sequenced was PBMCs. This TCR was recovered from a female donor in good health and CMV-seronegative.

The CDR3 loop reads CASSPSGSFSYEQYF. CDR3 DNA sequence: TGTGCCAGCAGTCCGAGCGGGAGCTTCTCCTACGAGCAGTACTTC. The V call is TRBV6-1, the J call TRBJ2-7; 8 bases are a match to TRBD2. V was clipped by 5 bases and J by 0 bases; unmatched bases: 6. This CDR3 has 15 residues. CDR1 and CDR2 from the germline V gene are MNHNS and SASEGT.